There are many counts of the clone carrying this T cell receptor (beta chain). The antigen remains undetermined. This record belongs to a study of T cell repertoires in cytomegalovirus infection. For the study at large: Both CMV infection and a matching HLA type were indicated by public TCR beta signatures.

MiXCR, applied by TCRdb to the reads, yields one record per CDR3 protein. The table lists about 98,000 distinct CDR3 sequences, approximately 15% of them singletons. General study findings and limits: CMV-specific TCR beta clonotypes restricted by HLA-C were the ones dominating the ex vivo response.

Per germline, CDR1 SGHTA and CDR2 FQGNSA. Trimming took 1 base from V and 11 from J, leaving 10 bases between them. This CDR3 spans 12 amino acids. The sequencing input was PBMCs. V and J are TRBV7-2 and TRBJ2-3; D assignment may be TRBD1 or TRBD2 (5 bases each). The TCR sequence derives from a human donor in good health (CMV status not recorded). Some clones in this sample may be carry-over from other donors' samples. CDR3 nucleotide sequence: TGTGCCAGCAGCTTAGTTTTGGGGGAGCAGTATTTT. Its translation is CASSLVLGEQYF.